The clone carrying this T cell receptor beta chain has a handful of counts. Antigen unknown. These data originate in a study of T cells in localized non-small cell lung cancer. Study results and caveats: Longer survival (overall) was linked to higher T cell density in blood. Maximal T cell clonality occurred in uninvolved adjacent lung, with tumor ranking below it. Paired adjacent lung recovered a median approximately 57 of the top 100 tumor clones. Without multi-region sequencing, intratumor heterogeneity could not be excluded.

This CDR3 region has 15 residues. Unmatched junction bases numbered 7, after V lost 4 bases and J lost 3 bases. Germline assignment: CDR1 SGHRS and CDR2 YFSETQ. This table comes from immunoSEQ multiplex PCR, and its TCRdb copy is limited to in-frame clones, with some not included. The sample has under 65,000 clones; approximately 82% are singletons. This rearrangement joins TRBV5-1 to TRBJ2-7; TRBD1 matches at 10 bases. Material: peripheral blood, obtained before any cancer treatment. The origin of this receptor is a female donor over 55 with stage II squamous cell lung carcinoma. CDR3 DNA sequence: TGCGCCAGCAGCCGGGCGGGACAGGGGATCTACGAGCAGTACTTC. The encoded protein is CASSRAGQGIYEQYF.